Listed here are 22 T cell receptor beta chains from one sample, sequenced in a study of technical replicates of blood from a few donors. Assay used: immunoSEQ multiplex PCR; TCRdb lists only in-frame clones, some missing. The sample has tens of thousands of clones, about 97% seen once. What was sequenced was T cells isolated from PBMCs. These receptors were collected from a human donor in good health.

J is TRBJ1-2 and V is TRBV30; TRBD1 agrees at 9 bases. The V segment lost 0 bases and the J segment 6 bases; nucleotides outside the gene matches: 5. Germline V gene sequence: CDR1 GTSNPN, CDR2 SVGIG (reference sequence). The CDR3 runs to 14 residues. CDR3 sequence: CAWSVRQGGDGYTF. CDR3 DNA: TGTGCCTGGAGTGTAAGACAGGGGGGGGATGGCTACACCTTC.

The chain employs TRBV5-8 and TRBJ1-5; D not certain. The CDR3 loop spans 12 amino acids. Trimming cost V 3 bases and J 7 bases, with 8 bases left between them. The germline V gene has CDR1 SGHTS and CDR2 YDEGEE. CDR3: CASSSAGQPQHF. DNA of the CDR3: TGTGCCAGCAGCTCGGCGGGGCAGCCCCAGCATTTT.

The rearrangement links TRBV5-4 to TRBJ2-7; perhaps TRBD1 as D (6 bases). CDR3 length equals 14 residues. CDR1 is SGHNT and CDR2 is YYREEE in the germline V gene (reference sequence). The V gene lost 0 bases and the J gene lost 3 bases, with 10 bases spanning the gap. CDR3 residues: CASSLASRGYEQYF. DNA for the CDR3: TGTGCCAGCAGCTTGGCGAGCAGGGGCTACGAGCAGTACTTC.

This chain links TRBV20-1 with TRBJ1-1; 7 positions match TRBD1. V lost 8 bases to trimming and J lost 8 bases; unmatched junction nucleotides: 8. Germline V gene lookup returns CDR1 DFQATT and CDR2 SNEGSKA (reference sequence). The length of the CDR3 is 11 residues. Written as DNA, the CDR3 is TGCAGTACCGACAGGGCGAGGGAAGCTTTCTTT. This gives the protein CSTDRAREAFF.

The chain has TRBV11-2 and TRBJ1-3; 9 positions agree with TRBD1. The CDR3 extends over 16 amino acids. Unmatched junction bases numbered 6, after V lost 2 bases and J lost 4 bases. The germline gives CDR1 SGHAT, CDR2 FQNNGV. Written as DNA, the CDR3 is TGTGCCAGCAGCTTATTCTCACAGGGGGCCGGAAACACCATATATTTT. Residues: CASSLFSQGAGNTIYF.

This chain joins TRBV6-1 and TRBJ1-3; D not resolved. CDR1 is MNHNS, CDR2 SASEGT, per germline. The CDR3 has 14 residues. V shed 2 bases and J shed 2 bases, with 7 bases lying between them. The CDR3 nucleotides are TGTGCCAGCAGTGAACAGACTCCTGGAAACACCATATATTTT. Protein sequence: CASSEQTPGNTIYF.

V usage is TRBV6-6 and J usage is TRBJ2-6; D gene uncertain. This CDR3 spans 16 amino acids. Germline V lookup: CDR1 MNHNY, CDR2 SVGAGI (reference sequence). The germline V and J ends were trimmed by 5 bases and 0 bases, with 11 bases remaining between them. CDR3 amino acids: CASSLSVSSGANVLTF. The CDR3 nucleotides read TGTGCCAGCAGTCTATCCGTGAGCTCTGGGGCCAACGTCCTGACTTTC.

The chain uses TRBV5-6 and TRBJ1-2; TRBD1 matches at 7 bases. The CDR3 has 16 amino acids. Germline CDR1 SGHDT, CDR2 YYEEEE. The ends lost 4 bases at V and 0 bases at J; junction bases unmatched: 9. The CDR3, as DNA: TGTGCCAGCAGCCTACTGGACAGGACACCTAACTATGGCTACACCTTC. Protein product: CASSLLDRTPNYGYTF.

V is TRBV2 and J is TRBJ2-3, with D perhaps TRBD2 (6 bases). V was trimmed by 7 bases and J by 5 bases, leaving 13 bases between them. Germline V gene data show CDR1 as SNHLY and CDR2 as FYNNEI. The CDR3 has 13 residues. As DNA, the CDR3 is TGTGCCAGCAACGGAGGGCCGGGAGATACGCAGTATTTT. This codes for CASNGGPGDTQYF.

V is TRBV4-1 and J is TRBJ1-2, with D maybe TRBD1 (5 bases). The V gene lost 4 bases and the J gene lost 4 bases, with 10 bases spanning the gap. Germline V lookup: CDR1 MGHRA, CDR2 YSYEKL. The CDR3 extends over 13 amino acids. Here the CDR3 DNA reads TGCGCCAGCAGCCCCTCGACAGTCTATGGCTACACCTTC. It is translated as CASSPSTVYGYTF.

This chain uses TRBV28 with TRBJ1-4, with 9 bases fitting TRBD1. V dropped 5 bases and J dropped 8; count of bases not matched to a gene: 6. This CDR3 is built from 14 residues. Germline CDR1 and CDR2: MDHEN and SYDVKM. The CDR3 DNA reads TGTGCCAGCAGTGACGACAGGGGGGTCGAAAAACTGTTTTTT. This codes for CASSDDRGVEKLFF.

This chain uses TRBV7-6 with TRBJ2-7, with 10 bases fitting TRBD1. The trim removed 3 bases at V and 2 bases at J, leaving 1 base unmatched. Germline loops: CDR1 SGHVS, CDR2 FNYEAQ. This CDR3 is built from 14 residues. The CDR3 is CASSLGTGAYEQYF. The CDR3 region has the DNA TGTGCCAGCAGCTTGGGGACAGGGGCCTACGAGCAGTACTTC.

This clone was seen a single time. This rearrangement joins TRBV4-2 to TRBJ2-7; the match to TRBD2 covers 11 bases. J gave up 6 bases and V 4 bases, and 5 bases lay outside the gene matches. This CDR3 contains 14 residues. The germline V gene encodes CDR1 LGHNA and CDR2 YNFKEQ. The CDR3 region is CASSLTSGSGEQYF. The CDR3 nucleotides are TGTGCCAGCAGCCTTACTAGCGGGAGTGGCGAGCAGTACTTC.

The J gene is TRBJ1-1, the V gene TRBV5-4, with a tentative D call TRBD1 (5 bases). The CDR3 runs to 13 residues. V was trimmed by 5 bases and J by 5 bases, leaving 13 bases between them. Per germline, CDR1 SGHNT and CDR2 YYREEE (reference sequence). CDR3 nucleotides: TGTGCCAGCAGGGGGACTGATGGGACTGAAGCTTTCTTT. This encodes CASRGTDGTEAFF.

The J gene is TRBJ2-7, the V gene TRBV23-1, with 7 bases aligning to TRBD2. TRBV23-1 counts as an open reading frame of uncertain function. There are 17 residues in the CDR3. With 1 base clipped from V and 5 bases from J, the junction kept 14 bases outside the gene matches. DNA of the CDR3: TGCGCCAGCAGTCAATATCTCGTGCGGGAGAGTTCCCACGAGCAGTACTTC. This encodes CASSQYLVRESSHEQYF.

The V gene is TRBV15, the J gene TRBJ2-5; a weak D match, TRBD2 (6 bases). Trimming removed 3 bases at V and 1 base at J, with 15 bases between. The CDR3 extends over 16 amino acids. Germline-derived CDR1 and CDR2 are LNHNV and YYDKDF (reference sequence). CDR3 residues: CATSSPDSGIQETQYF. CDR3 in DNA: TGTGCCACCAGCAGCCCAGATAGCGGTATCCAAGAGACCCAGTACTTC.

This chain joins TRBV1 and TRBJ1-5; TRBD1, as called in the table, went unchecked against the DNA. TRBV1 is noted as a pseudogene. The CDR3 consists of 16 residues. The CDR3 bases are TGCACCAGCAGCCAAGATCCGGGACAGGGGAATCAGCCCCAGCATTTT. As protein: CTSSQDPGQGNQPQHF.

The gene calls are TRBV6-5 and TRBJ2-2, with D possibly TRBD1 on 5 matching bases. Germline lookup yields CDR1 MNHEY and CDR2 SVGAGI. The CDR3 is made up of 14 amino acids. Trimming pared 6 bases from V and 1 base from J, leaving 9 bases between. The CDR3 nucleotides read TGTGCCAGCAGGCTAGGACAGAACACCGGGGAGCTGTTTTTT. It codes for CASRLGQNTGELFF.

The chain employs TRBV7-7 and TRBJ2-2; 8 nucleotides align to TRBD2. The V gene end was trimmed by 5 bases and the J gene end by 3 bases; junction bases not matched to a gene: 5. Germline V gene lookup returns CDR1 SSHAT and CDR2 FNYEAQ (reference sequence). The CDR3 totals 15 residues. CDR3 nucleotide sequence: TGTGCCAGCAGCATCCGGGAGGGGGACACCGGGGAGCTGTTTTTT. Its translation: CASSIREGDTGELFF.

J is TRBJ1-1 and V is TRBV6-6, with TRBD1 matching over 7 bases. CDR3 size: 15 residues. Germline CDR1 is MNHNY and CDR2 is SVGAGI (reference sequence). V gave up 9 bases and J gave up 5 bases; unmatched junction bases: 15. The CDR3 nucleotides are TGTGCCAGTATGTATCAGACAGGGTATGGGACTGAAGCTTTCTTT. Protein: CASMYQTGYGTEAFF.

The chain links TRBV11-1 to TRBJ2-5; unclear D gene. V gave up 1 base and J gave up 5 bases, with 14 bases separating them. Germline V gives CDR1 SGHAT, CDR2 FQDESV (reference sequence). The CDR3 is made up of 15 amino acids. The CDR3 nucleotides read TGTGCCAGCAGCTTAGAAGACTCCCTCGGGGAGACCCAGTACTTC. Translating gives CASSLEDSLGETQYF.

The gene calls are TRBV28 and TRBJ1-1, with 8 bases identical to TRBD1. Trimming at V came to 7 bases and at J to 1 base, leaving 2 bases not matched to a gene. CDR3 length: 13 amino acids. Germline lookup yields CDR1 MDHEN and CDR2 SYDVKM. In nucleotides, the CDR3 is TGTGCCAGCAAAGACAGGGGGAACACTGAAGCTTTCTTT. It specifies CASKDRGNTEAFF.